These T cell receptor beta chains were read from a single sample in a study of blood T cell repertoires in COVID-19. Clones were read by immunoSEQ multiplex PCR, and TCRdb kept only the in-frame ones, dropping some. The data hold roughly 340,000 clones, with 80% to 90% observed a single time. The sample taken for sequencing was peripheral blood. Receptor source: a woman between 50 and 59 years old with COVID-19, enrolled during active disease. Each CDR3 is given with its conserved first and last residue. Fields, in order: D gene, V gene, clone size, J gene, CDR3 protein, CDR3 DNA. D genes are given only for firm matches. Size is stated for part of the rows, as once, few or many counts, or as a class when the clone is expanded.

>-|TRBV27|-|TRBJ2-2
CASSLTSLSGGELFF
TGTGCCAGCAGTTTGACTAGTCTGTCGGGCGGGGAGCTGTTTTTT
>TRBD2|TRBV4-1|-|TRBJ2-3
CASSPSLAGYPDTQYF
TGCGCCAGCAGCCCCAGCCTAGCGGGATATCCAGATACGCAGTATTTT
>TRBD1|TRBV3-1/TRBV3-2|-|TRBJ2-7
CASGTGIEQYF
TGTGCGAGTGGGACAGGGATCGAGCAGTACTTC
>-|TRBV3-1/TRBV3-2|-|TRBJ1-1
CASSRGQYEAFF
TGTGCCAGCAGCCGCGGGCAGTATGAAGCTTTCTTT
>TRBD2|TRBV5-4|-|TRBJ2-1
CASSSMGLAGNNEQFF
TGTGCCAGCAGCTCCATGGGACTAGCGGGAAACAATGAGCAGTTCTTC
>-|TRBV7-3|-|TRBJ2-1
CASSLSITSNEQFF
TGTGCCAGCAGCTTATCAATAACTAGCAATGAGCAGTTCTTC
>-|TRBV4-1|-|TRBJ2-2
CASSQQGLVGELFF
TGCGCCAGCAGCCAACAGGGACTTGTCGGGGAGCTGTTTTTT
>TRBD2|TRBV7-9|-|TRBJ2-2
CASSLWTSGRLAGELFF
TGTGCCAGCAGCTTATGGACTAGCGGGAGGTTAGCCGGGGAGCTGTTTTTT
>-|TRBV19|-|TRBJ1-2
CASSIERNYGYTF
TGTGCCAGTAGTATAGAGCGGAACTATGGCTACACCTTC
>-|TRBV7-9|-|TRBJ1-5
CASSPRGGEEGNQPQHF
TGTGCCAGCAGCCCCCGGGGGGGGGAAGAGGGCAATCAGCCCCAGCATTTT
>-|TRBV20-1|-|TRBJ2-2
CSASGHPNTGELFF
TGCAGTGCTAGTGGACACCCGAACACCGGGGAGCTGTTTTTT
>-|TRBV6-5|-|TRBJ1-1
CASSAFTVGSAFF
TGTGCCAGCAGCGCCTTTACTGTCGGTTCGGCTTTCTTT
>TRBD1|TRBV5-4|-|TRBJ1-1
CASRRQGAEAFF
TGTGCCAGCAGACGGCAGGGGGCTGAAGCTTTCTTT
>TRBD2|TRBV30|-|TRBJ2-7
CAWSRSPSGAYEQYF
TGTGCCTGGAGTAGATCGCCTAGCGGGGCCTACGAGCAGTACTTC
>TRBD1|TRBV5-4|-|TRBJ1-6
CASSLELGGDSPLHF
TGTGCCAGCAGCTTGGAATTAGGGGGCGATTCACCCCTCCACTTT
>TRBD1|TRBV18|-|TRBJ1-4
CASSPLENSGGATNEKLFF
TGTGCCAGCTCACCGCTCGAAAATTCAGGGGGCGCAACTAATGAAAAACTGTTTTTT
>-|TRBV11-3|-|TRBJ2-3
CASSLGGQRFTDTQYF
TGTGCCAGCAGCTTAGGCGGACAGCGCTTCACAGATACGCAGTATTTT
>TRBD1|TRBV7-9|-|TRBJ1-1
CASSSRTGGGNTEAFF
TGTGCCAGCAGCTCCCGGACAGGGGGGGGGAACACTGAAGCTTTCTTT
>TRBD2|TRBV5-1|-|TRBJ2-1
CASSLRAGDEQFF
TGCGCCAGCAGCTTGAGAGCGGGAGATGAGCAGTTCTTC
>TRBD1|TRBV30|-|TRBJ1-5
CAWSGTGGTGQPQHF
TGTGCCTGGAGCGGAACAGGGGGCACGGGTCAGCCCCAGCATTTT
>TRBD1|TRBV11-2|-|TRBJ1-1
CASSPRTGGHTEAFF
TGTGCCAGCAGCCCACGGACAGGGGGACACACTGAAGCTTTCTTT
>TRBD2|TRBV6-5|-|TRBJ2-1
CASSYKAGGPYEQFF
TGTGCCAGCAGTTATAAGGCGGGAGGGCCGTATGAGCAGTTCTTC
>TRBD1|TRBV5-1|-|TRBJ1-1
CASSGGQVNTEAFF
TGCGCCAGCAGCGGGGGACAGGTGAACACTGAAGCTTTCTTT
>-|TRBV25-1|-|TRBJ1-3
CASSDPGAGNTIYF
TGTGCCAGCAGTGATCCGGGGGCTGGAAACACCATATATTTT
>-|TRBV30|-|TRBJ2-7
CAWRGGGYEQYF
TGTGCCTGGAGGGGAGGGGGCTACGAGCAGTACTTC
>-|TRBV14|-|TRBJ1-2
CASSQGARGVYGYTF
TGTGCCAGCAGCCAAGGGGCCAGGGGAGTCTATGGCTACACCTTC
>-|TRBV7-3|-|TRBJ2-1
CASSLGRKRGNEQFF
TGTGCCAGCAGCTTAGGGCGTAAGCGCGGGAATGAGCAGTTCTTC
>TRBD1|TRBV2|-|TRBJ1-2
CASRGQGLYFGYTF
TGTGCCAGCAGGGGACAGGGCCTCTACTTTGGCTACACCTTC
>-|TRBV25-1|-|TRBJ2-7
CASSEAGAYEQYF
TGTGCCAGCAGTGAGGCCGGAGCCTACGAGCAGTACTTC
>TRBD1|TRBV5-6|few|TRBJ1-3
CASSARGQGNTIYF
TGTGCCAGCAGCGCGCGGGGACAGGGAAACACCATATATTTT
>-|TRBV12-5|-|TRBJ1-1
CASGLVRAGWRAEAFF
TGTGCTAGTGGTTTGGTAAGGGCAGGGTGGAGAGCTGAAGCTTTCTTT
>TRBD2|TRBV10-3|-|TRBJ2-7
CAISTAGTSGSRSEQYF
TGTGCCATCAGTACAGCCGGGACTAGCGGGAGTCGGAGCGAGCAGTACTTC
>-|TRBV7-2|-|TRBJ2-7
CASSPSYEQYF
TGTGCCAGCAGCCCGTCCTACGAGCAGTACTTC
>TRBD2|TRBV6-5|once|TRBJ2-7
CASSRSGFYEQYF
TGTGCCAGCAGTCGTAGCGGGTTTTACGAGCAGTACTTC
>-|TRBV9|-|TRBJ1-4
CASSVLGNNEKLFF
TGTGCCAGCAGCGTACTAGGCAATAATGAAAAACTGTTTTTT
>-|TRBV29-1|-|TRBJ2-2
CSGSGSANTGELFF
TGCAGCGGTAGCGGCAGCGCGAACACCGGGGAGCTGTTTTTT
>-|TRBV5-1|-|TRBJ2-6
CASSLEASGANVLTF
TGCGCCAGCAGCTTGGAAGCCTCTGGGGCCAACGTCCTGACTTTC
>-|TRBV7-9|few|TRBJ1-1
CASRRDLKNTEAFF
TGTGCCAGCAGACGGGACTTAAAGAACACTGAAGCTTTCTTT